A selection of T cell receptor beta chains follows, all from one sample in a study of OX40 agonist ivuxolimab in advanced cancers. Profiled with immunoSEQ multiplex PCR; TCRdb holds only in-frame clones, not every one. The table has 55,000 to 80,000 clones, roughly nine tenths seen once. The specimen was CD4+ or CD8+ T cells sorted from blood, collected in a trial of the OX40 agonist ivuxolimab. Receptor source: an adult with an advanced solid tumor such as melanoma, head and neck, liver or kidney cancer. CDR3s include the opening cysteine and the closing phenylalanine or tryptophan. The order of the fields is J gene, V gene, CDR3 protein.

TRBJ2-1 | TRBV7-3 | CASSARGESSYNEQFF
TRBJ2-1 | TRBV6-5 | CASREGFHNEQFF
TRBJ1-3 | TRBV19 | CASSGARGPGNTIYF
TRBJ2-7 | TRBV6-6 | CASSYGLAGGNDEQYF
TRBJ2-7 | TRBV5-1 | CASSLVSSSYEQYF
TRBJ1-6 | TRBV11-2 | CASSWTGNPPLHF
TRBJ2-3 | TRBV5-1 | CASRTRDRRLGDTQYF
TRBJ2-4 | TRBV5-1 | CASSELAGSAKNIQYF
TRBJ1-2 | TRBV5-1 | CASSLVGDGYTF
TRBJ1-3 | TRBV6-5 | CASSYSAETRNTIYF
TRBJ1-1 | TRBV5-1 | CASTPLGAAGEAFF
TRBJ2-3 | TRBV19 | CASSIVLGARTDTQYF
TRBJ2-3 | TRBV5-1 | CASSSTSGTDTQYF
TRBJ2-1 | TRBV7-8 | CASSQTTAYNEQFF
TRBJ2-5 | TRBV9 | CASSDGSSGRETQYF
TRBJ2-3 | TRBV13 | CASSSLAGFSPSTDTQYF
TRBJ2-1 | TRBV14 | CASDRGTNQQFF
TRBJ2-1 | TRBV6-1 | CASSFRGPYNEQFF